This is a list of T cell receptor beta chains from one sample in a study of T cell changes during pregnancy in multiple sclerosis. The assay was immunoSEQ multiplex PCR, and TCRdb's table has in-frame clones only and misses some. Of around 33,000 clones listed, over 85% were seen once; the top ten hold approximately 5.1%. Sequenced here: peripheral blood, sampled in the third trimester of pregnancy. These receptors were obtained from a female donor in good health, enrolled as a control in a pregnancy study. Each CDR3 is given with its conserved first and last residue. D genes are given only for firm matches. Expanded clones are given a class, and other clones once, few, many or no size at all.

CDR3 protein,CDR3 DNA,J gene,clone size,D gene,V gene
CASSIDQGGSSGANVLTF,TGTGCCAGTAGTATAGATCAGGGGGGAAGCTCTGGGGCCAACGTCCTGACTTTC,TRBJ2-6,NA,NA,TRBV19
CASRYRHGGSYNSPLHF,TGTGCCAGTAGGTACCGCCATGGGGGGTCCTATAATTCACCCCTCCACTTT,TRBJ1-6,once,NA,TRBV19
CASSLPTRGMYGYTF,TGTGCCAGCAGTCTCCCTACGAGGGGGATGTATGGCTACACCTTC,TRBJ1-2,NA,NA,TRBV2
CASSARLSGTDTQYF,TGTGCCAGCAGCGCCCGTTTGTCGGGGACAGATACGCAGTATTTT,TRBJ2-3,NA,NA,TRBV9
CASSQGLAGSYEQYF,TGTGCCAGCAGCCAAGGACTAGCGGGGTCCTACGAGCAGTACTTC,TRBJ2-7,many,TRBD2,TRBV4-2
CASSPGGGMVDTQYF,TGTGCCAGCAGCCCCGGGGGGGGGATGGTAGATACGCAGTATTTT,TRBJ2-3,NA,TRBD2,TRBV6-5
CASSLTRLNTEAFF,TGTGCCAGCAGCTTAACGAGGTTGAACACTGAAGCTTTCTTT,TRBJ1-1,NA,NA,TRBV7-3
CASSAGMEGDTQYF,TGTGCCAGCAGTGCCGGGATGGAGGGAGATACGCAGTATTTT,TRBJ2-3,once,NA,TRBV6-4
CASSRGGQRDTEAFF,TGTGCCAGCAGTCGCGGGGGACAACGGGACACTGAAGCTTTCTTT,TRBJ1-1,NA,NA,TRBV28
CASSQGLAGSYEQYF,TGTGCCAGCAGCCAAGGGCTAGCGGGCTCCTACGAGCAGTACTTC,TRBJ2-7,NA,TRBD2,TRBV4-2
CASSFTSGGPSYEQYF,TGTGCCAGCAGCTTCACTAGCGGGGGACCGTCCTACGAGCAGTACTTC,TRBJ2-7,once,TRBD2,TRBV7-2
CASSLETGGQPQHF,TGCGCCAGCAGCTTGGAGACAGGGGGTCAGCCCCAGCATTTT,TRBJ1-5,once,TRBD1,TRBV5-1
CAISGTGDQPQHF,TGTGCCATCAGCGGGACGGGGGATCAGCCCCAGCATTTT,TRBJ1-5,NA,NA,TRBV10-3
CASSLEGTGGHEQYF,TGTGCCAGCAGCTTGGAAGGGACAGGGGGCCACGAGCAGTACTTC,TRBJ2-7,NA,TRBD1,TRBV5-4
CASSQVAGQGWTQYF,TGTGCCAGCAGCCAAGTAGCGGGACAAGGCTGGACCCAGTACTTC,TRBJ2-5,once,TRBD2,TRBV14
CASSPPSGTSGVSSYNEQFF,TGCGCCAGCAGCCCACCATCCGGGACTAGCGGGGTGAGCTCCTACAATGAGCAGTTCTTC,TRBJ2-1,NA,TRBD2,TRBV4-1
CASSQGTAVGGGFNTGELFF,TGTGCCAGCAGCCAAGGCACGGCGGTAGGCGGGGGCTTTAACACCGGGGAGCTGTTTTTT,TRBJ2-2,NA,NA,TRBV4-2
CASSAGQGVNQPQHF,TGTGCCAGCAGCGCGGGACAGGGGGTCAATCAGCCCCAGCATTTT,TRBJ1-5,NA,TRBD1,TRBV5-6
CASSLTLHGGELFF,TGTGCCAGCAGCTTAACCCTCCACGGCGGGGAGCTGTTTTTT,TRBJ2-2,NA,NA,TRBV7-3
CASSITGRANQPQHF,TGTGCCAGTAGTATCACAGGGAGGGCCAATCAGCCCCAGCATTTT,TRBJ1-5,NA,NA,TRBV19
CASSQDRDGTGLHSPLHF,TGCGCCAGCAGCCAAGATCGGGACGGGACAGGGTTACATTCACCCCTCCACTTT,TRBJ1-6,NA,TRBD1,TRBV4-3
CASSLGGTGYEQYF,TGTGCCAGCAGTTTAGGAGGGACAGGGTACGAGCAGTACTTC,TRBJ2-7,NA,TRBD1,TRBV27
CASSITSGGAGLAKNIQYF,TGTGCCAGTAGTATAACTAGCGGGGGGGCCGGGCTAGCCAAAAACATTCAGTACTTC,TRBJ2-4,few,TRBD2,TRBV19
CASWAGGVYNEKLFF,TGTGCCAGCTGGGCCGGAGGGGTCTATAATGAAAAACTGTTTTTT,TRBJ1-4,NA,NA,TRBV28
CASSPFRTGVHEQYF,TGTGCCAGCAGCCCCTTCAGAACAGGTGTCCACGAGCAGTACTTC,TRBJ2-7,NA,NA,TRBV7-2
CATSPSRGTEAFF,TGTGCCACCAGCCCAAGCCGGGGCACTGAAGCTTTCTTT,TRBJ1-1,NA,NA,TRBV15
CASSPYPGIPTYEQYF,TGCGCCAGCAGCCCTTATCCCGGGATACCAACCTACGAGCAGTACTTC,TRBJ2-7,NA,NA,TRBV4-1
CASSQEGGPSYEQYF,TGTGCCAGCAGCCAAGAGGGGGGGCCCTCCTACGAGCAGTACTTC,TRBJ2-7,NA,NA,TRBV4-2